These 22 T cell receptor beta chains were sequenced from one sample in a study of T cells after yellow fever vaccination. TCRdb processed the 5' RACE reads anew with MiXCR; each CDR3 protein has one entry. Of 230,000 or so distinct CDR3 sequences detected, about 3.7% appear once; the ten largest clones hold around a fifth. The specimen was PBMCs, collected 15 days after the yellow fever booster vaccination. These receptors originate from a man aged 18 to 29 who received the YFV17D yellow fever vaccine.

This clonotype was seen at least ten times. The rearrangement links TRBV2 to TRBJ2-3, with D unclear. Germline assignment: CDR1 SNHLY and CDR2 FYNNEI. The length of the CDR3 is 11 residues. Between the trimmed V and J ends, which lost 3 bases and 9 bases, there was a span of 7 bases. The CDR3 reads CASSDSWTQYF. The CDR3 region has the DNA TGTGCCAGCAGTGATTCCTGGACGCAGTATTTT.

The chain has TRBV3-1 and TRBJ2-3; 11 positions match TRBD2. Germline CDR1 and CDR2: LGHDT and YNNKEL (reference sequence). After removal of 6 bases from V and 8 bases from J, the junction contained 10 bases not matched to a gene. The CDR3 has 15 amino acids. CDR3 bases: TGTGCCAGCAGAACTAGCGGGGGCCAACCCGGTACGCAGTATTTT. Encoded protein: CASRTSGGQPGTQYF.

This clonotype appeared many times. V is TRBV7-2 and J is TRBJ2-5, with D perhaps matching TRBD2 (5 bases). V lost 5 bases and J lost 4, with 17 bases in between. The CDR3 consists of 15 residues. Germline V gene lookup returns CDR1 SGHTA and CDR2 FQGNSA. In DNA form, the CDR3 reads TGTGCCAGCAGCCAGACCGGGAATAGCCGAGAGACCCAGTACTTC. It encodes CASSQTGNSRETQYF.

By sample fraction, this clonotype is medium-sized. The chain combines TRBV29-1 with TRBJ1-3; no reliable D call. V was trimmed by 2 bases and J by 0 bases, leaving 5 bases between them. Germline CDR1 SQVTM, CDR2 ANQGSEA. The CDR3 extends over 13 amino acids. The CDR3 nucleotides are TGCAGCGTTGAACCAGGCTCTGGAAACACCATATATTTT. Translation gives CSVEPGSGNTIYF. The full variable domain, in which reference TRBV29-1 and TRBJ1-3 provide the parts outside the CDR3, is SAVISQKPSRDICQRGTSLTIQCQVDSQVTMMFWYRQQPGQSLTLIATANQGSEATYESGFVIDKFPISRPNLTFSTLTVSNMSPEDSSIYLCSVEPGSGNTIYFGEGSWLTVV.

This chain connects TRBV10-3 to TRBJ2-7, with D unresolved. CDR3 length: 13 amino acids. Trimming took off 2 bases at V and 4 bases at J, with 9 bases between the two ends. The germline CDR1 and CDR2 sequences are ENHRY and SYGVKD. CDR3 loop: CAISEKLSYEQYV. The CDR3 DNA sequence: TGTGCCATCAGTGAGAAACTGTCATACGAGCAGTACGTC.

This clonotype was counted many times. The gene calls are TRBV20-1 and TRBJ2-1; 10 bases are a match to TRBD2. Trimming took 5 bases from V and 0 from J; bases not matched to a gene: 4. Germline V gene data show CDR1 as DFQATT and CDR2 as SNEGSKA (reference sequence). The CDR3 is made up of 15 amino acids. CDR3 in DNA: TGCAGTGCTGTACTAGCGGGGAGCTCCTACAATGAGCAGTTCTTC. Translation gives CSAVLAGSSYNEQFF.

This clonotype was recorded many times. This chain uses TRBV12-3 or TRBV12-4 with TRBJ2-2; possible D gene TRBD2, 7 bases. The V end lost 4 bases, the J end lost 3 bases, and 12 bases lay between the germline ends. The CDR3 is 15 residues long. CDR3 region: CASSWGGADTGELFF. Written as DNA, the CDR3 is TGTGCCAGCAGTTGGGGGGGGGCCGACACCGGGGAGCTGTTTTTT.

This clonotype was seen repeatedly, ten times or more. The J gene is TRBJ1-2, the V gene TRBV18; TRBD1 might be the D (5 bases). Trimming removed 0 bases at V and 6 bases at J, with 17 bases between. CDR1 is KGHSH and CDR2 is LQKENI in the germline V gene. The CDR3 has 16 residues. The CDR3 DNA reads as TGTGCCAGCTCACCACCGAACCCCCAGGGAAAGGATGGCTACACCTTC. Translated, it gives CASSPPNPQGKDGYTF.

Comment on this clonotype: Just one base apart from a much larger clone, this may be a read error. This chain joins TRBV7-9 and TRBJ2-7, with D tentatively TRBD2 (5 bases). This CDR3 is 15 amino acids long. Germline CDR1 SEHNR, CDR2 FQNEAQ (reference sequence). CDR3 sequence reads: CASSFVVGGSYDQYF. Here the CDR3 DNA reads TGTGCCAGCAGCTTTGTTGTCGGAGGCTCCTACGACCAGTACTTC. The whole variable domain, filled in from reference TRBV7-9 and TRBJ2-7, reads DTGVSQNPRHKITKRGQNVTFRCDPISEHNRLYWYRQTLGQGPEFLTYFQNEAQLEKSRLLSDRFSAERPKGSFSTLEIQRTEQGDSAMYLCASSFVVGGSYDQYFGPGTRLTVT.

This clonotype has a handful of counts. This may arise from a read error, as a much more abundant clone is one base away. The rearrangement links TRBV21-1 to TRBJ2-3; the D call in the table, TRBD2, was not verified against the DNA. TRBV21-1 is described as a pseudogene. The CDR3 runs to 15 residues. This chain's CDR3 is CASNRGEWRTDTQYF. For the CDR3, the DNA is TGTGCCAGCAACAGGGGAGAGTGGAGAACAGATACGCAGTATTTT.

This clonotype came up many times. This rearrangement joins TRBV7-9 to TRBJ2-3; weak D call: TRBD1 (6 bases). The CDR3 runs to 17 residues. CDR1 is SEHNR and CDR2 is FQNEAQ in the germline V gene (reference sequence). The V gene lost 5 bases and the J gene lost 0 bases, with 18 bases spanning the gap. The CDR3 region has the DNA TGTGCCAGCAGCGGGTTAAAACAGGGTCCTAGCACAGATACGCAGTATTTT. Translating it yields CASSGLKQGPSTDTQYF.

This clonotype was seen repeatedly, ten times or more. The rearrangement joins TRBV7-9 to TRBJ1-3; D possibly corresponds to TRBD1 (6 bases). CDR1 and CDR2 (germline): SEHNR, FQNEAQ (reference sequence). The CDR3 runs to 19 residues. The V end lost 3 bases, the J end lost 4 bases, and 25 bases lay between the germline ends. The CDR3 DNA reads TGTGCCAGCAGCTTTAATTTCGGGAAGCGACAGGAGGCCGGAAACACCATATATTTT. Protein sequence: CASSFNFGKRQEAGNTIYF.

This clonotype has a count of ten or more. The chain recombines TRBV15 with TRBJ1-1, with 9 nucleotides matching TRBD1. This CDR3 has 15 residues. The V segment lost 5 bases and the J segment 0 bases; nucleotides outside the gene matches: 4. The germline V gene has CDR1 LNHNV and CDR2 YYDKDF (reference sequence). The CDR3 DNA is TGTGCCACCAGCGGGGGACAGGGTTTGAACACTGAAGCTTTCTTT. Protein product: CATSGGQGLNTEAFF.

This clonotype was seen repeatedly, ten times or more. The V and J genes are TRBV3-1 and TRBJ1-5; D not resolved. This CDR3 is built from 14 residues. Germline V gene lookup returns CDR1 LGHDT and CDR2 YNNKEL (reference sequence). Trimming removed 3 bases at V and 2 bases at J, with 8 bases between. The CDR3 region has the DNA TGTGCCAGCAGCCAGGCTTGGGGCAATCAGCCCCAGCATTTT. Translation gives CASSQAWGNQPQHF. The variable domain in full, completed from reference TRBV3-1 and TRBJ1-5, reads DTAVSQTPKYLVTQMGNDKSIKCEQNLGHDTMYWYKQDSKKFLKIMFSYNNKELIINETVPNRFSPKSPDKAHLNLHINSLELGDSAVYFCASSQAWGNQPQHFGDGTRLSIL.

This clonotype was picked up a small number of times. CDR3 DNA: TGTGCCAGCAGCTTAATACCCCGACTAGCGGGGGACCAAGAGACCCAGTACTTC. This gives the protein CASSLIPRLAGDQETQYF. The J gene is TRBJ2-5, the V gene TRBV7-2, with 12 positions matching TRBD2. CDR1 is SGHTA, CDR2 FQGNSA, per germline. The ends lost 2 bases at V and 0 bases at J; junction bases unmatched: 7. The CDR3 is 18 amino acids.

This clonotype was detected ten times or more. The chain combines TRBV28 with TRBJ1-2; 7 bases map to TRBD1. The CDR3 length is 15 residues. The junction had 11 bases not matched to a gene; V was cut back by 3 bases and J by 7 bases. Germline CDR1 and CDR2: MDHEN and SYDVKM. The CDR3 nucleotides are TGTGCCAGCAGTTTGCCCACAGGGGATAGGAGTGGCTACACCTTC. As protein: CASSLPTGDRSGYTF.

At least ten counts were recorded for this clonotype. The chain combines TRBV25-1 with TRBJ2-5; no clear D gene. Germline CDR1 reads MGHDK; CDR2 reads SYGVNS. There are 14 residues in the CDR3. The V gene lost 2 bases and the J gene lost 4 bases, with 11 bases spanning the gap. The CDR3 sequence: CASSEGESAETQYF. DNA of the CDR3: TGTGCCAGCAGTGAAGGAGAATCGGCAGAGACCCAGTACTTC. Looking up the rest from reference TRBV25-1 and TRBJ2-5 gives the full variable domain: EADIYQTPRYLVIGTGKKITLECSQTMGHDKMYWYQQDPGMELHLIHYSYGVNSTEKGDLSSESTVSRIRTEHFPLTLESARPSHTSQYLCASSEGESAETQYFGPGTRLLVL.

This clonotype was seen many times. V is TRBV6-5 and J is TRBJ1-2; D unclear. CDR3 size: 15 residues. Trimming left V 5 bases short and J 6 bases short, with 19 bases between. The V gene's germline CDR1 is MNHEY and CDR2 SVGAGI. CDR3 sequence reads: CASSPRETRSDGYTF. Here the CDR3 DNA reads TGTGCCAGCAGTCCACGGGAGACGAGAAGTGATGGCTACACCTTC.

This clonotype was observed at least ten times. The chain links TRBV13 to TRBJ2-7; the D gene is possibly TRBD1 (5 bases). This CDR3 is built from 14 residues. With 7 bases removed from V and 5 bases from J, the gap between germline ends came to 18 bases. CDR1 is PRHDT and CDR2 is FYEKMQ in the germline V gene (reference sequence). The CDR3 is CASMAQGRMDEQYF. CDR3 bases: TGTGCCAGCATGGCGCAGGGTCGAATGGACGAGCAGTACTTC.

In this sample, this clonotype turned up many times. The chain has TRBV15 and TRBJ2-5, with D perhaps matching TRBD1 (5 bases). This CDR3 has 15 residues. CDR1 is LNHNV, CDR2 YYDKDF, per germline (reference sequence). V was trimmed by 0 bases and J by 1 base, leaving 9 bases between them. CDR3 protein: CATSRDYTGQETQYF. DNA of the CDR3: TGTGCCACCAGCAGAGATTATACAGGCCAAGAGACCCAGTACTTC.

This clonotype has at least ten counts. This chain joins TRBV10-1 and TRBJ2-1, with D uncertain. Deletions cut 0 bases from V and 0 bases from J, with 12 bases between. In germline, CDR1 is WNHNN, CDR2 SYGVQD (reference sequence). The CDR3 has 17 residues. CDR3 bases: TGCGCCAGCAGTGAGTCTAGGCAGGAGACCTCCTACAATGAGCAGTTCTTC. Translated, it gives CASSESRQETSYNEQFF.

This clonotype has at least ten counts. The chain is built from TRBV5-4 and TRBJ2-3; 13 bases map to TRBD2. The CDR3 totals 17 residues. V was clipped by 4 bases and J by 3 bases; unmatched bases: 8. Germline assignment: CDR1 SGHNT and CDR2 YYREEE (reference sequence). The DNA for the CDR3 is TGTGCCAGCAGCGCCGGGACTAGCGGGGTGAGGACAGATACGCAGTATTTT. This codes for CASSAGTSGVRTDTQYF.